The clone carrying this T cell receptor (beta chain) was observed a few times. Its antigen is unidentified. The data were obtained in a study of T cell repertoires in cytomegalovirus infection. Study-level background: Public TCR beta signatures marked donors with CMV infection and the matching HLA. Whole-study results and caveats: Across the ex vivo response, the dominant clonotypes were HLA-C-restricted CMV-specific TCR beta clonotypes. Based on cumulative public TCR beta family frequency, carriers of CMV plus the relevant HLA were identified.

TCRdb re-derived calls from the reads in MiXCR, one entry per CDR3 protein. The sample has about 530,000 distinct CDR3 sequences, about 25% seen once. Trimming removed 2 bases from V and 11 bases from J; junction bases left unmatched: 10. The germline V gene encodes CDR1 SEHNR and CDR2 FQNEAQ (reference sequence). The CDR3 length is 15 residues. The sequenced material came from PBMCs. The receptor was isolated from a human donor in good health (CMV status not recorded). Some clones in this sample may be carry-over from other donors' samples. This chain links TRBV7-9 with TRBJ2-1; 9 positions agree with TRBD2. Written as DNA, the CDR3 is TGTGCCAGCAGCTTAATGGACTGGAGCGGGGGGAAGCAGTTCTTC. The encoded protein is CASSLMDWSGGKQFF.